The next 30 T cell receptor beta chains were all read from a single sample in a study of human T cells and chemical hapten exposure. Time point given: patch test 3, about 24 weeks after DPC sensitization. Treatment noted: therapeutic diphenylcyclopropenone sensitization with weekly scalp DPC. TCRdb called the RACE reads again in MiXCR, with one record for every CDR3 protein. The top ten hold approximately 17% of the sample, which has fewer than 55,000 distinct CDR3 sequences, roughly 10% seen once. Sequenced material: whole blood, taken in connection with sensitization to the hapten diphenylcyclopropenone (DPC). These receptors came from a woman in her 40s with alopecia areata. Some clones in this sample may be carry-over from other donors' samples.

The chain recombines TRBV28 with TRBJ2-3; D assignment may be TRBD1 or TRBD2 (5 bases each). Germline CDR1 and CDR2: MDHEN and SYDVKM. V lost 3 bases, J lost 2 bases, and 12 bases lay in between. The CDR3 covers 15 residues. CDR3 amino acids: CASSFRDGVTDTQYF. CDR3 sequence (DNA): TGTGCCAGCAGTTTCCGGGACGGAGTCACAGATACGCAGTATTTT. Full variable domain (missing parts from reference TRBV28 and TRBJ2-3): DVKVTQSSRYLVKRTGEKVFLECVQDMDHENMFWYRQDPGLGLRLIYFSYDVKMKEKGDIPEGYSVSREKKERFSLILESASTNQTSMYLCASSFRDGVTDTQYFGPGTRLTVL.

The chain is built from TRBV6-2 or TRBV6-3 and TRBJ2-2; 8 bases are shared with TRBD1. CDR3 length: 14 residues. Trimming removed 2 bases from V and 8 bases from J; junction bases left unmatched: 4. Germline V gene lookup returns CDR1 MNHEY and CDR2 SVGEGT. CDR3 amino acids: CASSYPGQGGELFF. The CDR3 nucleotides read TGTGCCAGCAGTTACCCTGGACAGGGAGGGGAGCTGTTTTTT.

This chain links TRBV4-3 with TRBJ1-1; the match to TRBD1 covers 12 bases. Per the germline V gene, CDR1 is LGHNA and CDR2 is YSLEER. V gave up 0 bases and J gave up 6 bases; unmatched junction bases: 5. The CDR3 is 16 amino acids. The CDR3 sequence: CASSQDRGQGAAEAFF. In nucleotides, the CDR3 is TGCGCCAGCAGCCAAGATAGGGGACAGGGGGCCGCTGAAGCTTTCTTT.

Note on this clonotype: A junction boundary mismatches the germline segment, possibly from a read error. The chain links TRBV18 to TRBJ2-3; D uncertain. The V gene's germline CDR1 is KGHSH and CDR2 LQKENI. The CDR3 totals 13 residues. CDR3 sequence reads: CVSSPSRVDTQYF. In nucleotides, the CDR3 is TGTGTCAGCTCACCATCCCGTGTCGATACGCAGTATTTT.

This chain connects TRBV29-1 to TRBJ1-2; the D gene is possibly TRBD1 (5 bases). CDR1 SQVTM and CDR2 ANQGSEA come from the germline V gene. The CDR3 has 12 residues. V shed 4 bases and J shed 4 bases, with 10 bases lying between them. The CDR3 loop is CSVVRAPYGYTF. In nucleotides, the CDR3 is TGCAGCGTTGTCAGGGCTCCCTATGGCTACACCTTC.

This clonotype was seen at least ten times. V is TRBV7-2 and J is TRBJ1-1, with D possibly matching TRBD1 (5 bases). The length of the CDR3 is 12 residues. The V and J ends lost 5 bases and 11 bases respectively, with 15 bases between them. The germline CDR1 and CDR2 sequences are SGHTA and FQGNSA. The CDR3 DNA is TGTGCCAGCAGCCGGGACGCCGGTGCGGCTTTCTTT. Amino acids: CASSRDAGAAFF.

The CDR3 loop is CASSQGGLLYGYTF. The DNA for the CDR3 is TGCGCCAGCAGCCAAGGAGGACTTCTCTATGGCTACACCTTC. The chain couples TRBV4-1 to TRBJ1-2; D unclear. The CDR3 is 14 amino acids. Germline assignment: CDR1 MGHRA and CDR2 YSYEKL. Trimming removed 1 base from V and 4 bases from J, with 10 bases in between.

In nucleotides, the CDR3 is TGCAGCGTTGAAGATCTTGGTCGAGGTGAAGCTTTCTTT. It yields the protein CSVEDLGRGEAFF. V gene TRBV29-1 combines with J gene TRBJ1-1; D call uncertain. The CDR3 consists of 13 residues. V dropped 0 bases and J dropped 7 bases, with 12 bases sitting between them. CDR1 and CDR2 (germline): SQVTM, ANQGSEA.

This clonotype was observed a few times. The chain combines TRBV3-1 with TRBJ2-3; TRBD2 aligns across 7 bases. V dropped 0 bases and J dropped 2; count of bases not matched to a gene: 2. The CDR3 sequence is 15 residues long. Germline lookup yields CDR1 LGHDT and CDR2 YNNKEL (reference sequence). The CDR3 reads CASSQDSGATDTQYF. The CDR3 DNA follows: TGTGCCAGCAGCCAAGACAGCGGGGCCACAGATACGCAGTATTTT.

The rearrangement links TRBV7-2 to TRBJ2-7, with 8 bases aligning to TRBD1. After removal of 5 bases from V and 10 bases from J, the junction contained 10 bases not matched to a gene. The CDR3 consists of 13 residues. The germline CDR1 and CDR2 sequences are SGHTA and FQGNSA. The CDR3 spells CASSPGQERIQYF. CDR3 DNA sequence: TGTGCCAGCAGCCCGGGACAGGAGCGGATCCAGTACTTC.

This clonotype was picked up many times. The rearrangement links TRBV11-1 to TRBJ2-3; 7 nucleotides align to TRBD2. Germline V lookup: CDR1 SGHAT, CDR2 FQDESV (reference sequence). The CDR3 is 14 amino acids. The trim removed 5 bases at V and 3 bases at J, leaving 5 bases unmatched. CDR3 protein: CASSPREATDTQYF. CDR3 nucleotide sequence: TGTGCCAGCAGCCCCCGGGAGGCGACAGATACGCAGTATTTT.

The table lists this clonotype with many counts. The chain carries TRBV5-1 and TRBJ2-5, with a weak D call TRBD2 (5 bases). Per germline, CDR1 SGHRS and CDR2 YFSETQ. V lost 6 bases, J lost 2 bases, and 20 bases lay in between. CDR3 length: 16 amino acids. CDR3 nucleotides: TGCGCCAGCAAGAGGGATGGGCTAGCAGTTCAAGAGACCCAGTACTTC. Protein product: CASKRDGLAVQETQYF.

This clonotype was detected many times. The chain has TRBV27 and TRBJ2-1; D is perhaps TRBD1 (5 bases). Trimming removed 5 bases at V and 8 bases at J, with 10 bases between. Germline CDR1 and CDR2: MNHEY and SMNVEV (reference sequence). This CDR3 contains 12 residues. The CDR3 reads CASSPRAHEQFF. In DNA, the CDR3 is TGTGCCAGCAGTCCCAGGGCCCATGAGCAGTTCTTC.

In this sample, this clonotype turned up a few times. The chain links TRBV2 to TRBJ1-1; TRBD1 aligns across 7 bases. The CDR3 runs 12 residues. In germline, CDR1 is SNHLY, CDR2 FYNNEI. With 8 bases clipped from V and 4 bases from J, the junction kept 4 bases outside the gene matches. CDR3 protein: CASRDSSTEAFF. CDR3 nucleotide sequence: TGTGCCAGCCGGGACAGTTCCACTGAAGCTTTCTTT.

The rearrangement uses TRBV7-2 and TRBJ2-5; perhaps TRBD1 as D (5 bases). Germline loops: CDR1 SGHTA, CDR2 FQGNSA. Deletions cut 2 bases from V and 3 bases from J, with 10 bases between. The CDR3 contains 14 residues. This CDR3 reads CASSLLQGEETQYF. DNA of the CDR3: TGTGCCAGCAGCTTATTGCAGGGTGAAGAGACCCAGTACTTC.

Many counts were recorded for this clonotype. The V and J genes are TRBV12-3 or TRBV12-4 and TRBJ1-3; 11 positions agree with TRBD1. This CDR3 contains 15 residues. V trimming: 6 bases; J trimming: 4 bases; junction bases outside the gene matches: 5. In DNA, the CDR3 is TGTGCCAGCAGCCGGACAGGGGGCGACGGAAACACCATATATTTT. Amino acids: CASSRTGGDGNTIYF.

This clonotype was observed a handful of times. The junction differs from germline at one of its ends, possibly a read error. This chain links TRBV20-1 with TRBJ1-6, with a weak D call TRBD1 (6 bases). This CDR3 region has 15 residues. Germline V lookup: CDR1 DFQATT, CDR2 SNEGSKA (reference sequence). CDR3 DNA sequence: TGCAGTGCTAGGACCCCGCCAGGGGATAATTCACCCCTCGACTTT. Amino acids: CSARTPPGDNSPLDF.

There are a few counts of this clonotype. The V and J genes are TRBV4-1 and TRBJ2-3; 13 nucleotides match TRBD2. Looked up from germline, CDR1 is MGHRA and CDR2 is YSYEKL. V trimming: 6 bases; J trimming: 0 bases; junction bases outside the gene matches: 12. The CDR3 has 19 amino acids. The CDR3 here is CASSPSIPGLAGSTDTQYF. In DNA, the CDR3 is TGCGCCAGCAGTCCTTCTATACCGGGACTAGCGGGGAGCACAGATACGCAGTATTTT.

Only a few counts were recorded for this clonotype. The CDR3 here is CASSLGQGSQPQHF. The CDR3 nucleotides are TGTGCCAGCAGTTTAGGGCAGGGGAGCCAGCCCCAGCATTTT. The J gene is TRBJ1-5, the V gene TRBV28; a possible D gene is TRBD1 (6 bases). The CDR3 runs to 14 residues. With 2 bases removed from V and 7 bases from J, the gap between germline ends came to 12 bases. Germline V gene lookup returns CDR1 MDHEN and CDR2 SYDVKM. Complete variable domain (other parts from reference TRBV28 and TRBJ1-5): DVKVTQSSRYLVKRTGEKVFLECVQDMDHENMFWYRQDPGLGLRLIYFSYDVKMKEKGDIPEGYSVSREKKERFSLILESASTNQTSMYLCASSLGQGSQPQHFGDGTRLSIL.

The chain uses TRBV7-3 and TRBJ1-1, with D uncertain. From germline, CDR1 is SGHTA and CDR2 FQGTGA. V dropped 8 bases and J dropped 3 bases, with 7 bases sitting between them. The CDR3 length is 11 residues. The CDR3 spells CASGRYTEAFF. Here the CDR3 DNA reads TGTGCCAGCGGGAGATACACTGAAGCTTTCTTT. The full variable domain, with the rest looked up from reference TRBV7-3 and TRBJ1-1, is GAGVSQTPSNKVTEKGKYVELRCDPISGHTALYWYRQSLGQGPEFLIYFQGTGAADDSGLPNDRFFAVRPEGSVSTLKIQRTERGDSAVYLCASGRYTEAFFGQGTRLTVV.

This clonotype was found many times. The rearrangement uses TRBV6-4 and TRBJ2-5; TRBD2 matches at 10 bases. After removal of 4 bases from V and 2 bases from J, the junction contained 4 bases not matched to a gene. Germline V gene lookup returns CDR1 MRHNA and CDR2 SNTAGT. The CDR3 has 15 residues. Here the CDR3 reads CASSATSGVQETQYF. The CDR3 bases are TGTGCCAGCAGTGCCACTAGCGGGGTACAAGAGACCCAGTACTTC.

The V call is TRBV18, the J call TRBJ2-5, with D possibly being TRBD2 (5 bases). V lost 0 bases, J lost 1 base, and 9 bases lay in between. Germline assignment: CDR1 KGHSH and CDR2 LQKENI. The CDR3 has 15 amino acids. For the CDR3, the DNA is TGTGCCAGCTCACCACCGGACTGGTTCCAAGAGACCCAGTACTTC. Translating gives CASSPPDWFQETQYF.

This clonotype was picked up a small number of times. The V and J genes are TRBV6-1 and TRBJ2-3; 12 bases agree with TRBD2. The CDR3 totals 15 residues. V shed 4 bases, J shed 4 bases, and the junction held 3 bases outside the gene matches. Germline lookup yields CDR1 MNHNS and CDR2 SASEGT. CDR3 sequence (DNA): TGTGCCAGCAGTGCGACTAGCGGGGGCCCAGATACGCAGTATTTT. Its translation: CASSATSGGPDTQYF.

The rearrangement joins TRBV7-9 to TRBJ2-5, with D perhaps matching TRBD1 (6 bases). V lost 3 bases and J 1 base, leaving 12 bases between the germline ends. Germline CDR1 is SEHNR and CDR2 is FQNEAQ (reference sequence). The CDR3 is 15 residues long. The CDR3, as DNA: TGTGCCAGCAGCTTCCTTGGACAGATCCAAGAGACCCAGTACTTC. Translating gives CASSFLGQIQETQYF.

The chain joins TRBV4-2 to TRBJ2-6; D ambiguous. V gave up 4 bases and J gave up 0 bases, with 4 bases separating them. There are 14 residues in the CDR3. In germline, CDR1 is LGHNA, CDR2 YNFKEQ. CDR3 loop: CASSRVSGANVLTF. As DNA, the CDR3 is TGTGCCAGCAGCCGAGTCTCTGGGGCCAACGTCCTGACTTTC.

This clonotype has ten or more counts. The chain employs TRBV29-1 and TRBJ1-1, with no clear D. CDR3 length: 11 amino acids. Germline V CDR1 and CDR2: SQVTM, ANQGSEA. Trimming left V 7 bases short and J 1 base short, with 7 bases between. The CDR3 coding sequence is TGCAGCGGGGCATCGAACACTGAAGCTTTCTTT. Its protein is CSGASNTEAFF. The entire variable domain, with the rest obtained from reference TRBV29-1 and TRBJ1-1, is as follows: SAVISQKPSRDICQRGTSLTIQCQVDSQVTMMFWYRQQPGQSLTLIATANQGSEATYESGFVIDKFPISRPNLTFSTLTVSNMSPEDSSIYLCSGASNTEAFFGQGTRLTVV.

This clonotype was recorded many times. The V and J genes are TRBV30 and TRBJ1-2, with D unclear. From germline, CDR1 is GTSNPN and CDR2 SVGIG (reference sequence). This CDR3 has 13 residues. Trimming took off 4 bases at V and 6 bases at J, with 15 bases between the two ends. The CDR3 loop reads CAWNFGLGDGYTF. CDR3 DNA: TGTGCCTGGAACTTTGGGTTAGGCGATGGCTACACCTTC.

The chain is built from TRBV20-1 and TRBJ2-2; D tentatively reads TRBD1 or TRBD2 (5 bases each). Deletions cut 3 bases from V and 5 bases from J, with 13 bases between. Germline-derived CDR1 and CDR2 are DFQATT and SNEGSKA (reference sequence). This CDR3 is built from 14 residues. CDR3 protein: CSASGAAKTGELFF. The DNA of the CDR3 is TGCAGTGCTAGCGGGGCTGCTAAGACCGGGGAGCTGTTTTTT.

In its sample, this clonotype was seen a few times. This rearrangement joins TRBV7-2 to TRBJ1-1; TRBD1 matches at 7 bases. The ends lost 5 bases at V and 3 bases at J; junction bases unmatched: 6. This CDR3 spans 14 amino acids. The germline gives CDR1 SGHTA, CDR2 FQGNSA. The CDR3 loop is CASSATTGYTEAFF. CDR3 sequence (DNA): TGTGCCAGCAGCGCTACGACAGGGTACACTGAAGCTTTCTTT.

This clonotype was recorded a few times. This chain connects TRBV27 to TRBJ2-3; no clear D gene. Germline CDR1 MNHEY, CDR2 SMNVEV (reference sequence). V gave up 6 bases and J gave up 2 bases, with 3 bases separating them. This CDR3 contains 11 residues. CDR3 nucleotides: TGTGCCAGCAGGACCACAGATACGCAGTATTTT. It codes for CASRTTDTQYF.